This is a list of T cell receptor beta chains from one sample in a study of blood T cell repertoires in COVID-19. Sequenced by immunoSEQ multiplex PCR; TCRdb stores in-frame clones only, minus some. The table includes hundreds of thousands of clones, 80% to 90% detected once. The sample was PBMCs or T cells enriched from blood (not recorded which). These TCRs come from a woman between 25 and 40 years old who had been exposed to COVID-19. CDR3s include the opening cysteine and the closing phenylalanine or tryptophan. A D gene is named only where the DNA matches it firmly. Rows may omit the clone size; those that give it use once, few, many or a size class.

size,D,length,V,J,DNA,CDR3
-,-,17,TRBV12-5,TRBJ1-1,TGTGCTAGTGGCCCTACCCCGAGACCTCGGCGCGGCACTGAAGCTTTCTTT,CASGPTPRPRRGTEAFF
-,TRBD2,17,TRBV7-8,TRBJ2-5,TGTGCCAGCAGCCCGGGGGGGAACCCAGCCCTACAAGAGACCCAGTACTTC,CASSPGGNPALQETQYF
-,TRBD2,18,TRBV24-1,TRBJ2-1,TGTGCCACCAGTGATCGGACTAGCGGGGGGGTTCGGGCCAATGAGCAGTTCTTC,CATSDRTSGGVRANEQFF
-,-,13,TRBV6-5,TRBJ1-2,TGTGCCAGCAGCCGCGGGCCTCCGGGTGGCTACACCTTC,CASSRGPPGGYTF
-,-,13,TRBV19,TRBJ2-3,TGTGCCAGTAGTAATGCTAGGGGGGATACGCAGTATTTT,CASSNARGDTQYF
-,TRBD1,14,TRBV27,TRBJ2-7,TGTGCCAGCAGTCCCAACCGGGACAGGCTCGAGCAGTACTTC,CASSPNRDRLEQYF
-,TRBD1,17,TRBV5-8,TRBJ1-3,TGTGCCAGCAGCTTGGATGGGACAGGGTTGATCGGAAACACCATATATTTT,CASSLDGTGLIGNTIYF
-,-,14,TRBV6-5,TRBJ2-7,TGTGCCAGCCGGAGAGGGGGGGACTCCTACGAGCAGTACTTC,CASRRGGDSYEQYF
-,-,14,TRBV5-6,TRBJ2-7,TGTGCCAGCAGCTTTTGGCAGGGATGGGGCGAGCAGTACTTC,CASSFWQGWGEQYF
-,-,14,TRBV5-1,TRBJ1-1,TGCGCCAGCAGCCCCGGGAGGCTGGACAGTGAAGCTTTCTTT,CASSPGRLDSEAFF
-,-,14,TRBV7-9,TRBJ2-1,TGTGCCAGCAGCCTTAGCAGGGCCGACAATGAGCAGTTCTTC,CASSLSRADNEQFF
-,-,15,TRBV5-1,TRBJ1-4,TGCGCCAGCAGCAAAGGGACAAGCGATAATGAAAAACTGTTTTTT,CASSKGTSDNEKLFF
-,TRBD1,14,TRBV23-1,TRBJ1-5,TGCGCTTGGAAAACGGGACAGGCCAATCAGCCCCAGCATTTT,CAWKTGQANQPQHF
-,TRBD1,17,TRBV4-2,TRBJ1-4,TGTGCCAGCAGCCGAGGGACAGGGGTAGGGACTAATGAAAAACTGTTTTTT,CASSRGTGVGTNEKLFF
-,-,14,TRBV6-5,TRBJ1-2,TGTGCCAGCAGTTATTCCGACAGAAACTATGGCTACACCTTC,CASSYSDRNYGYTF
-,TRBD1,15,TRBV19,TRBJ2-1,TGTGCCAGGGGTTCCCTCACAGGGGCCTACAATGAGCAGTTCTTC,CARGSLTGAYNEQFF
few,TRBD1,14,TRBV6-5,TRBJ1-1,TGTGCCAGCAGTTACCGGGACAGGGTACCTGAAGCTTTCTTT,CASSYRDRVPEAFF
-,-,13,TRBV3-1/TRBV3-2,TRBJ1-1,TGTGCCAGCAGCCAAAGAGCGACAGCCGAAGCTTTCTTT,CASSQRATAEAFF
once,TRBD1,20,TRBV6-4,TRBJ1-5,TGTGCCAGCAGTGACGAGGTAGGGCAGGGGGCTACTTTTAGCAATCAGCCCCAGCATTTT,CASSDEVGQGATFSNQPQHF
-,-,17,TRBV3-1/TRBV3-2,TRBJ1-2,TGTGCCAGCAGCCAAAGCGTGCCGATCAGGGGCCACTATGGCTACACCTTC,CASSQSVPIRGHYGYTF
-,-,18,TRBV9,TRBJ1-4,TGTGCCAGCAGCGAGGGAGACGTTGGCCTTGCAACTAATGAAAAACTGTTTTTT,CASSEGDVGLATNEKLFF
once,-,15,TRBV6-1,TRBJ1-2,TGTGCCAGCAGTGAAAGTTCTTTGGGAGGTTATGGCTACACCTTC,CASSESSLGGYGYTF
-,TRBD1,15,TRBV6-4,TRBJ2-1,TGTGCCAGCAGCGGGGACAGGGGCCCCTACAATGAGCAGTTCTTC,CASSGDRGPYNEQFF
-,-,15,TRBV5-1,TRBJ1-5,TGCGCCAGCAGCCCGGGTGCGGGGGAGGGTCAGCCCCAGCATTTT,CASSPGAGEGQPQHF
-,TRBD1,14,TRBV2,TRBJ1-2,TGTGCCAGCGGGGGGGAGGACAGGGGTTATGGCTACACCTTC,CASGGEDRGYGYTF
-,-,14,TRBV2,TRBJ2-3,TGTGCCAGCAGTGAACGAGAGGGCACAGATACGCAGTATTTT,CASSEREGTDTQYF
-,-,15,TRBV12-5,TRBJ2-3,TGTGCTAGTGGTTTGGGTACAGGGAGTACAGATACGCAGTATTTT,CASGLGTGSTDTQYF
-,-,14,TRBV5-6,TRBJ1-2,TGTGCCAGCAGTTCTCTAGACGATAACTATGGCTACACCTTC,CASSSLDDNYGYTF
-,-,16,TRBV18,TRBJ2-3,TGTGCCAGCTCACCGGGCTGGACAACTAGCACAGATACGCAGTATTTT,CASSPGWTTSTDTQYF
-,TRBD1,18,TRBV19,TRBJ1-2,TGTGCCAGTAGTATAGACAGACAGGGGGCCTTAGTCTCCTATGGCTACACCTTC,CASSIDRQGALVSYGYTF
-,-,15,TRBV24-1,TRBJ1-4,TGTGCCACCAGTGACGCTGACAGGCTGGGTGAAAAACTGTTTTTT,CATSDADRLGEKLFF
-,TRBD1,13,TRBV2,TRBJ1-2,TGTGCCAGCTTCCCCGGGACAGACTATGGCTACACCTTC,CASFPGTDYGYTF
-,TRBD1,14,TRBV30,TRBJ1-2,TGTGCCTGGCACCCCGGGACAGCCGCTTATGGCTACACCTTC,CAWHPGTAAYGYTF
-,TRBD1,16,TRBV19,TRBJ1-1,TGTGCCAGTAGTATGGGCCGCACAGGGGGTAGTGCTGAAGCTTTCTTT,CASSMGRTGGSAEAFF
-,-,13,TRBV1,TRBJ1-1,TGCACCAGCAGCCAAGATGCGGGGGGTGAAGCTTTCTTT,CTSSQDAGGEAFF
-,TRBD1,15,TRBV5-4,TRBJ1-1,TGTGCCAGCAGCGCCATAGACAGGGGTAGGACTGAAGCTTTCTTT,CASSAIDRGRTEAFF
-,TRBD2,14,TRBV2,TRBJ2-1,TGTGCCAGCGTTAGCGGGGGCTCCTACAATGAGCAGTTCTTC,CASVSGGSYNEQFF
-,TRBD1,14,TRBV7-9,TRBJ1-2,TGTGCCAGCAGCTTAAGCGGACAGGGTGAAGGCTACACCTTC,CASSLSGQGEGYTF
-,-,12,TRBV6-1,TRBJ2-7,TGTGCCAGCAGTGAGCGGGGCTACGAGCAGTACTTC,CASSERGYEQYF
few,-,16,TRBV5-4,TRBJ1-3,TGTGCCAGCAGCTTGGGAGGGCAGGGGAGAGGAAACACCATATATTTT,CASSLGGQGRGNTIYF
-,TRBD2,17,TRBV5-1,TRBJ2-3,TGCGCCAGCAGCTTGTCAAGTCGGCTAGCGGGGACAGATACGCAGTATTTT,CASSLSSRLAGTDTQYF
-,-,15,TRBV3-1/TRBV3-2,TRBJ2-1,TGTGCCAGCAGCCAAGATCTGGGGACACACAATGAGCAGTTCTTC,CASSQDLGTHNEQFF
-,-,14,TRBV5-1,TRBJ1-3,TGCGCCAGTGGAACAGATTTCTCTGGAAACACCATATATTTT,CASGTDFSGNTIYF
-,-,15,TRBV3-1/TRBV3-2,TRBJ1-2,TGTGCCAGCAGGCGCGTGGGGCAGGGAAACTATGGCTACACCTTC,CASRRVGQGNYGYTF
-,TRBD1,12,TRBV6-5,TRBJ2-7,TGTGCCAGCCGCGACAGGGCGGACGAGCAGTACTTC,CASRDRADEQYF
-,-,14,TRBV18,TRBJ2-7,TGTGCCAGCTCACCCCTAGAGGGATCCTACGAGCAGTACTTC,CASSPLEGSYEQYF
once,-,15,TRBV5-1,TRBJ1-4,TGCGCCAGCAGCTTGGCCAATATGGGGAGTGAAAAACTGTTTTTT,CASSLANMGSEKLFF
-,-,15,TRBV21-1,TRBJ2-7,TGTGCCAGCAGCAAAGTAAGGGAGGAGGAAAACGAGCAGTACTTC,CASSKVREEENEQYF
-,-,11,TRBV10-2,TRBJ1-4,TGCGCCAGCAGGACAGGTGAAAAACTGTTTTTT,CASRTGEKLFF
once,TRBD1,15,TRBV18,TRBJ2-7,TGTGCCAGCTCACCAAAGCAGGGGGCCTTGGGTGAGCAGTACTTC,CASSPKQGALGEQYF
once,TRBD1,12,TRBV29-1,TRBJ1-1,TGCAGCGTGCGAGGGACAGGGTCTGAAGCTTTCTTT,CSVRGTGSEAFF